The rows below give T cell receptor beta chains drawn from one sample of a study of cytomegalovirus exposure and HLA in healthy donors. Libraries were prepared by immunoSEQ multiplex PCR; TCRdb keeps only in-frame clonotypes and omits some of them. In total, the table holds around 100,000 clones. Input material: PBMCs. The receptors were gathered from a man between 45 and 60 years old in good health and CMV-seronegative. The CDR3 runs from the conserved cysteine through the conserved F or W. The order of the fields is J gene, D gene, V gene, CDR3 DNA, CDR3 protein. A D gene is named only where the DNA matches it firmly.

J: TRBJ2-5; D: TRBD2; V: TRBV10-3; DNA: TGTGCCATCAGTGAGCTCCAGCGGGGGTCCAGAGAGACCCAGTACTTC; CDR3: CAISELQRGSRETQYF
J: TRBJ1-6; D: .; V: TRBV19; DNA: TGTGCCAGTAGTCTCCCGGGAGCCTACTCACCCCTCCACTTT; CDR3: CASSLPGAYSPLHF
J: TRBJ1-4; D: .; V: TRBV18; DNA: TGTGCCAGCTCACCACCCGGAGAGGGCGGCGAAAAACTGTTTTTT; CDR3: CASSPPGEGGEKLFF
J: TRBJ1-3; D: .; V: TRBV2; DNA: TGTGCCAGCAGTACTTACTCTGGAAACACCATATATTTT; CDR3: CASSTYSGNTIYF
J: TRBJ2-7; D: TRBD1; V: TRBV7-2; DNA: TGTGCCAGCAGCGCAGCCGGGACAGGGTACCACGAGCAGTACTTC; CDR3: CASSAAGTGYHEQYF
J: TRBJ1-1; D: .; V: TRBV5-5; DNA: TGTGCCAGCGACGCGCGGAGGGGGGGAATGAACACTGAAGCTTTCTTT; CDR3: CASDARRGGMNTEAFF
J: TRBJ2-7; D: .; V: TRBV5-1; DNA: TGCGCCAGCAGCTTGTCGGTTGGAGGGTTCTCCTACGAGCAGTACTTC; CDR3: CASSLSVGGFSYEQYF
J: TRBJ1-2; D: .; V: TRBV4-2; DNA: TGTGCCAGCAGGTCCGGCAGGGGCTATGGCTACACCTTC; CDR3: CASRSGRGYGYTF
J: TRBJ2-1; D: TRBD2; V: TRBV29-1; DNA: TGCAGCGTTACCCAGCGGGAGATAGACAATGAGCAGTTCTTC; CDR3: CSVTQREIDNEQFF
J: TRBJ2-1; D: TRBD2; V: TRBV5-1; DNA: TGCGCCAGCAGCTTGGTTGCGGGAGGGAGTAATGAGCAGTTCTTC; CDR3: CASSLVAGGSNEQFF
J: TRBJ1-1; D: TRBD1; V: TRBV7-9; DNA: TGTGCCAGCAGCCAGATAAGGACAGGGGGGACTACTGAAGCTTTCTTT; CDR3: CASSQIRTGGTTEAFF
J: TRBJ2-1; D: TRBD1; V: TRBV5-1; DNA: TGCGCCAGCAGCTTGGGGAGACCGACCACAGGGGGTGAGCAGTTCTTC; CDR3: CASSLGRPTTGGEQFF
J: TRBJ2-2; D: .; V: TRBV7-3; DNA: TGTGCCAGCAGCCCGGGTAGATCGAACACCGGGGAGCTGTTTTTT; CDR3: CASSPGRSNTGELFF
J: TRBJ2-3; D: .; V: TRBV29-1; DNA: TGCAGCGTGCGGATAGCAGATACGCAGTATTTT; CDR3: CSVRIADTQYF
J: TRBJ1-1; D: TRBD1; V: TRBV5-4; DNA: TGTGCCAGCACCCCGTACCGACAGGGTGGGAACACTGAAGCTTTCTTT; CDR3: CASTPYRQGGNTEAFF
J: TRBJ2-7; D: TRBD1; V: TRBV6-5; DNA: TGTGCCAGCAGTTACCAAGACAGGGTTTACGAGCAGTACTTC; CDR3: CASSYQDRVYEQYF
J: TRBJ2-3; D: .; V: TRBV7-2; DNA: TGTGCCAGCAGCTTTATTGATACGCAGTATTTT; CDR3: CASSFIDTQYF
J: TRBJ1-1; D: TRBD1; V: TRBV9; DNA: TGTGCCAGCAGCCCCTTGGGGACAGGGGCTACTGAAGCTTTCTTT; CDR3: CASSPLGTGATEAFF
J: TRBJ1-1; D: TRBD1; V: TRBV6-4; DNA: TGTGCCAGCAGTAAAAACAGGGGGAACACTGAAGCTTTCTTT; CDR3: CASSKNRGNTEAFF
J: TRBJ2-7; D: TRBD2; V: TRBV6-5; DNA: TGTGCCAGCAGGTCCGGGACTAGCGGCTACGAGCAGTACTTC; CDR3: CASRSGTSGYEQYF
J: TRBJ1-3; D: TRBD1; V: TRBV7-8; DNA: TGTGCCGTAGCGGAGGGGGCGAGTGGAAACACCATATATTTT; CDR3: CAVAEGASGNTIYF
J: TRBJ1-6; D: .; V: TRBV5-1; DNA: TGCGCCAGCGCCCCAGAAATTAATTCACCCCTCCACTTT; CDR3: CASAPEINSPLHF
J: TRBJ1-5; D: .; V: TRBV5-5; DNA: TGTGCCAGCAGCTTGTACGGACAGAGCAATCAGCCCCAGCATTTT; CDR3: CASSLYGQSNQPQHF
J: TRBJ1-2; D: TRBD1; V: TRBV5-4; DNA: TGTGCCAGCAGCCCGGAGACAGGGTTGGGCTACACCTTC; CDR3: CASSPETGLGYTF
J: TRBJ1-5; D: .; V: TRBV27; DNA: TGTGCCAGCAGGAGCGGGGACCAGCCCCAGCATTTT; CDR3: CASRSGDQPQHF
J: TRBJ1-4; D: .; V: TRBV5-6; DNA: TGTGCCAGCAGCTTGGTTCGCGGATCGACTAATGAAAAACTGTTTTTT; CDR3: CASSLVRGSTNEKLFF
J: TRBJ2-3; D: .; V: TRBV27; DNA: TGTGCCAGCTCTAGCGAGACTCCCACAGATACGCAGTATTTT; CDR3: CASSSETPTDTQYF
J: TRBJ1-1; D: .; V: TRBV27; DNA: TGTGCCAGCAGTTTACTGGGGGCGGCTACTGAAGCTTTCTTT; CDR3: CASSLLGAATEAFF
J: TRBJ2-5; D: .; V: TRBV6-1; DNA: TGTGCCAGCCTCAGCTTGGGAGGTACAGAGACCCAGTACTTC; CDR3: CASLSLGGTETQYF
J: TRBJ1-2; D: .; V: TRBV4-3; DNA: TGCGCCAGCAGCCAAGATAGGGGACAATACTATGGCTACACCTTC; CDR3: CASSQDRGQYYGYTF
J: TRBJ2-1; D: .; V: TRBV5-5; DNA: TGTGCCAGCATCATGGGAACGGCCAGGGGTGGCAATGAGCAGTTCTTC; CDR3: CASIMGTARGGNEQFF
J: TRBJ2-6; D: .; V: TRBV18; DNA: TGTGCCAGCTCACCACCGGGCGCAACCTCTGGGGCCAACGTCCTGACTTTC; CDR3: CASSPPGATSGANVLTF
J: TRBJ1-1; D: .; V: TRBV27; DNA: TGTGCCAGCAGTGCTCCATTGCGGGGGCGGACTGAAGCTTTCTTT; CDR3: CASSAPLRGRTEAFF
J: TRBJ1-2; D: TRBD1; V: TRBV29-1; DNA: TGCAGCGTTGAAGGGGAGACAGGGGGCGAGTATGGCTACACCTTC; CDR3: CSVEGETGGEYGYTF